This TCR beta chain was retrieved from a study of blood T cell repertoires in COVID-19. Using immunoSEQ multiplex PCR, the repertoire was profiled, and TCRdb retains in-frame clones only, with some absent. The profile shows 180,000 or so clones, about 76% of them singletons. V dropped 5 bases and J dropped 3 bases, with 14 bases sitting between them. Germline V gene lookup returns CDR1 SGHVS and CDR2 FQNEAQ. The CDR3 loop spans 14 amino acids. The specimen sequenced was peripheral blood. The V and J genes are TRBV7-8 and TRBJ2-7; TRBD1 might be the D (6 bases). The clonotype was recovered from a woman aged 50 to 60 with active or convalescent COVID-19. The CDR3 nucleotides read TGTGCCAGCAGCGTGAGGGACAACGGCTACGAGCAGTACTTC. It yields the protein CASSVRDNGYEQYF.